Below, 21 T cell receptor beta chains from the same sample are listed, as sequenced in a study of OX40 agonist ivuxolimab in advanced cancers. The data were produced by immunoSEQ multiplex PCR, yet TCRdb's version contains in-frame clones alone and is incomplete. Among under 80,000 clones listed, roughly 80% were seen once. This material consisted of CD4+ or CD8+ T cells sorted from blood, taken in a trial of the OX40 agonist ivuxolimab. These receptors were collected from an adult with an advanced solid tumor such as melanoma, head and neck, liver or kidney cancer.

This clone appeared once. The chain joins TRBV6-1 to TRBJ1-1, with D possibly TRBD1 on 5 matching bases. The CDR3 is 10 residues long. CDR1 and CDR2 from the germline V gene are MNHNS and SASEGT. V lost 6 bases to trimming and J lost 7 bases, with 6 bases between them. The CDR3 region is CASRTVEAFF. In DNA form, the CDR3 reads TGTGCCAGCAGGACAGTTGAAGCTTTCTTT.

The chain couples TRBV6-1 to TRBJ1-5, with D unclear. The germline V gene encodes CDR1 MNHNS and CDR2 SASEGT. The CDR3 has 15 amino acids. The ends were cut back, 4 bases at V and 0 bases at J, with 10 bases in the middle. CDR3 DNA sequence: TGTGCCAGCAGTGCGGAGGCTCTTAGCAATCAGCCCCAGCATTTT. Residues: CASSAEALSNQPQHF.

This chain links TRBV6-5 with TRBJ2-5; 9 bases agree with TRBD2. Trimming at V came to 7 bases and at J to 6 bases, leaving 12 bases not matched to a gene. The CDR3 loop spans 15 amino acids. The germline V gene encodes CDR1 MNHEY and CDR2 SVGAGI. The CDR3 sequence: CASNKRGVDLKTQYF. CDR3 sequence (DNA): TGTGCCAGCAACAAGCGGGGGGTAGACTTGAAGACCCAGTACTTC.

The chain has TRBV5-1 and TRBJ1-2; 9 bases fit TRBD1. With 0 bases clipped from V and 4 bases from J, the junction kept 4 bases outside the gene matches. The CDR3 loop spans 15 amino acids. Germline V gene sequence: CDR1 SGHRS, CDR2 YFSETQ. CDR3 nucleotide sequence: TGCGCCAGCAGCTTGGGGACAGGGGAGATCTATGGCTACACCTTC. This translates into CASSLGTGEIYGYTF.

This clone was seen a handful of times. The J gene is TRBJ2-3, the V gene TRBV4-1, with 7 bases that match TRBD2. With V trimmed by 1 base and J by 7 bases, 14 bases remained unmatched. Looked up from germline, CDR1 is MGHRA and CDR2 is YSYEKL. The CDR3 is 17 residues long. The CDR3 is CASSQASGKRGGHTQYF. DNA of the CDR3: TGCGCCAGCAGCCAAGCGTCCGGGAAGCGGGGAGGGCATACGCAGTATTTT.

The chain employs TRBV7-2 and TRBJ2-5, with D perhaps given as TRBD1 or TRBD2 (6 bases each). This CDR3 has 15 amino acids. V was cut by 5 bases and J by 4 bases, with 17 bases left in between. Germline V gene data show CDR1 as SGHTA and CDR2 as FQGNSA. CDR3 nucleotides: TGTGCCAGCAGCCTAAGGGGGGCTGACGGAGAGACCCAGTACTTC. The encoded protein is CASSLRGADGETQYF.

This rearrangement joins TRBV19 to TRBJ1-1; 8 nucleotides agree with TRBD1. The germline V gene has CDR1 LNHDA and CDR2 SQIVND (reference sequence). V lost 7 bases and J lost 0; bases outside the gene matches: 4. There are 14 residues in the CDR3. CDR3 in DNA: TGTGCCAGTAACAACAGGGGGGTGAACACTGAAGCTTTCTTT. Amino acids: CASNNRGVNTEAFF.

The genes are TRBV6-5 and TRBJ1-2, with D unresolved. The germline gives CDR1 MNHEY, CDR2 SVGAGI. This CDR3 region has 16 residues. Between the trimmed V and J ends, which lost 0 bases and 2 bases, there was a span of 13 bases. The CDR3 DNA sequence: TGTGCCAGCAGTTACTCGAGCGGGGTGTGGAACTATGGCTACACCTTC. Amino acids: CASSYSSGVWNYGYTF.

The chain has TRBV6-4 and TRBJ1-2; unclear D gene. CDR1 MRHNA and CDR2 SNTAGT come from the germline V gene. Trimming removed 4 bases at V and 3 bases at J, with 15 bases between. The CDR3 runs 15 residues. CDR3: CASSASGDLDYGYTF. The CDR3 DNA follows: TGTGCCAGCAGTGCGTCAGGCGACTTAGACTATGGCTACACCTTC.

This clone appeared a few times. The V gene is TRBV5-5, the J gene TRBJ2-7; perhaps TRBD2 as D (6 bases). This CDR3 has 15 amino acids. Trimming stripped 0 bases from V and 0 bases from J, with 10 bases between. Per germline, CDR1 SGHKS and CDR2 YYEKEE (reference sequence). Here the CDR3 DNA reads TGTGCCAGCAGCTTGGTCGGCGGGGACTCCTACGAGCAGTACTTC. Translation: CASSLVGGDSYEQYF.

V is TRBV13 and J is TRBJ2-7; maybe TRBD2 (6 bases). The CDR3 is made up of 16 amino acids. V was pared by 8 bases and J by 1 base, with 21 bases between. Looked up from germline, CDR1 is PRHDT and CDR2 is FYEKMQ (reference sequence). CDR3 bases: TGTGCCAGCGCCCGGGCGGGAACTGGGGGTTCCTACGAGCAGTACTTC. This translates into CASARAGTGGSYEQYF.

V is TRBV6-5 and J is TRBJ1-2, with D unclear. This CDR3 is 14 amino acids long. Trimming took 5 bases from V and 7 from J, leaving 17 bases between them. Germline CDR1 is MNHEY and CDR2 is SVGAGI. The CDR3, as DNA: TGTGCCAGCAGTGAAGTGAGCGGATCGGGTGGCTACACCTTC. Residues: CASSEVSGSGGYTF.

This chain connects TRBV28 to TRBJ1-3; no firm D call. CDR1 and CDR2 (germline): MDHEN, SYDVKM. The CDR3 extends over 16 amino acids. V shed 1 base and J shed 3 bases, with 13 bases lying between them. CDR3: CASSLFARSFGNTIYF. In DNA form, the CDR3 reads TGTGCCAGCAGTTTATTTGCCAGGTCTTTTGGAAACACCATATATTTT.

This clone was found once. The rearrangement uses TRBV6-5 and TRBJ2-2; D is ambiguous. V lost 8 bases to trimming and J lost 7 bases, with 8 bases between them. Per germline, CDR1 MNHEY and CDR2 SVGAGI. The CDR3 length is 11 residues. The CDR3 here is CASRRNGELFF. The CDR3 region has the DNA TGTGCCAGCCGGCGTAACGGGGAGCTGTTTTTT.

V gene TRBV6-1 combines with J gene TRBJ2-3, with D possibly TRBD2 on 7 matching bases. V shed 3 bases and J shed 10 bases, with 17 bases lying between them. Looked up from germline, CDR1 is MNHNS and CDR2 is SASEGT. The CDR3 has 14 amino acids. CDR3 region: CASSEFWGGSAQYF. The CDR3 nucleotides read TGTGCCAGCAGTGAGTTCTGGGGGGGCTCGGCGCAGTATTTT.

This clone was seen once. V is TRBV6-5 and J is TRBJ2-3; maybe TRBD2 (5 bases). Trimming pared 11 bases from V and 5 bases from J, leaving 17 bases between. The CDR3 totals 13 residues. Germline loops: CDR1 MNHEY, CDR2 SVGAGI. CDR3: CASAVSTIDTQYF. The CDR3 region has the DNA TGTGCCTCAGCGGTTTCAACCATAGATACGCAGTATTTT.

V gene TRBV9 combines with J gene TRBJ2-7; 10 nucleotides match TRBD2. The CDR3 contains 17 residues. The junction had 12 bases not matched to a gene; V was cut back by 3 bases and J by 3 bases. CDR1 SGDLS and CDR2 YYNGEE come from the germline V gene. The CDR3 bases are TGTGCCAGCAGCGCATCCTATGCTAGCGGGAGAGTCTACGAGCAGTACTTC. Its translation: CASSASYASGRVYEQYF.

V usage is TRBV19 and J usage is TRBJ1-3, with 7 positions matching TRBD1. The germline V gene has CDR1 LNHDA and CDR2 SQIVND (reference sequence). This CDR3 contains 18 residues. The J segment lost 0 bases and the V segment lost 4 bases, leaving 12 bases of the junction unmatched. The CDR3 bases are TGTGCCAGTAGTAGCGGAAGGACAGGCCACTTCTCTGGAAACACCATATATTTT. Its translation: CASSSGRTGHFSGNTIYF.

V gene TRBV9 combines with J gene TRBJ2-1, with D unclear. Germline V lookup: CDR1 SGDLS, CDR2 YYNGEE. Deletions cut 1 base from V and 7 bases from J, with 9 bases between. This CDR3 is built from 13 residues. CDR3 amino acids: CASSVQEENEQFF. The CDR3 DNA is TGTGCCAGCAGCGTACAAGAGGAAAATGAGCAGTTCTTC.

This clone was seen more than once but under ten times. The genes are TRBV19 and TRBJ1-1; 7 bases match TRBD1. This CDR3 contains 15 residues. With V trimmed by 8 bases and J by 6 bases, 15 bases remained unmatched. Germline V gene data show CDR1 as LNHDA and CDR2 as SQIVND (reference sequence). The CDR3 loop reads CASDEPTTGAAEAFF. The CDR3 nucleotides read TGTGCCAGTGATGAGCCAACCACAGGGGCCGCTGAAGCTTTCTTT. The full variable domain, completed using reference TRBV19 and TRBJ1-1, is DGGITQSPKYLFRKEGQNVTLSCEQNLNHDAMYWYRQDPGQGLRLIYYSQIVNDFQKGDIAEGYSVSREKKESFPLTVTSAQKNPTAFYLCASDEPTTGAAEAFFGQGTRLTVV.

V usage is TRBV29-1 and J usage is TRBJ1-1; D is uncertain. Germline CDR1 is SQVTM and CDR2 is ANQGSEA. This CDR3 region has 15 residues. Here the CDR3 DNA reads TGCACCACATCGGGCGCCTTTGGAGGGAACACTGAAGCTTTCTTT. The encoded protein is CTTSGAFGGNTEAFF.